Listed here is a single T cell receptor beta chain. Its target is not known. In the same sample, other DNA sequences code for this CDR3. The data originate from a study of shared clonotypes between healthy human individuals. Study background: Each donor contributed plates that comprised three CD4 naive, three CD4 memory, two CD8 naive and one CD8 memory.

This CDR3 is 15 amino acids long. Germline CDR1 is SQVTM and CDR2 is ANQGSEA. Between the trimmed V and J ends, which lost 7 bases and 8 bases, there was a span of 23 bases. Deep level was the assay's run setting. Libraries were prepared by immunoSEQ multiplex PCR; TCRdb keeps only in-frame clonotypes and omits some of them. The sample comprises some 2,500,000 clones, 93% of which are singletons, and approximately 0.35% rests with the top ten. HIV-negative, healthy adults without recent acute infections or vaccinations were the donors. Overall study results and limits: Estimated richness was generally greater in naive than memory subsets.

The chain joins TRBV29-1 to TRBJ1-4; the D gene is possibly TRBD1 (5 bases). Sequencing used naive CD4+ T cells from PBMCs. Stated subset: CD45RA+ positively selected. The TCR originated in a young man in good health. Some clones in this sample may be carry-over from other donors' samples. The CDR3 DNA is TGCAGCGCCGGGCCCTCGGGACTCAAAGGGGAAAAACTGTTTTTT. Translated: CSAGPSGLKGEKLFF.